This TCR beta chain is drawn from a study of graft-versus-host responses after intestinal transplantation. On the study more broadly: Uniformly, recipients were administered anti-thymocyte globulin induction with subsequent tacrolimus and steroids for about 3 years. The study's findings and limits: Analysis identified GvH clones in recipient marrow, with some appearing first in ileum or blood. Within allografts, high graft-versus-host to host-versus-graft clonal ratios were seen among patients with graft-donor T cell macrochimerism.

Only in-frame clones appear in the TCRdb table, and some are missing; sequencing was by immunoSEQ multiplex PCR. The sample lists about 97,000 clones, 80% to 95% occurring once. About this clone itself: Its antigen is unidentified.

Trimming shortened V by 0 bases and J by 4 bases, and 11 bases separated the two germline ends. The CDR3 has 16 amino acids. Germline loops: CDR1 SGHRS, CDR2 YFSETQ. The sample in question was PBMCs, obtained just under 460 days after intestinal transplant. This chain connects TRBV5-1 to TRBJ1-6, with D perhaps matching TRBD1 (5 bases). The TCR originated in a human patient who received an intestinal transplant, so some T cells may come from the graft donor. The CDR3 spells CASSLVGAAYNSPLHF. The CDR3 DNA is TGCGCCAGCAGCTTGGTAGGGGCAGCGTATAATTCACCCCTCCACTTT. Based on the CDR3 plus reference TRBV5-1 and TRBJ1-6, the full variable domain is KAGVTQTPRYLIKTRGQQVTLSCSPISGHRSVSWYQQTPGQGLQFLFEYFSETQRNKGNFPGRFSGRQFSNSRSEMNVSTLELGDSALYLCASSLVGAAYNSPLHFGNGTRLTVT.